This TCR beta chain was sequenced for a study of glioma-infiltrating T cells after dendritic cell vaccination. The sample's time point: after dendritic cell vaccination, including at tumor progression/relapse. Only patients with spare fresh-frozen tumor and over two years of follow-up were included. The primer mix had 60 V beta and 13 J beta primers. The protocol was immunoSEQ multiplex PCR, while the TCRdb copy is restricted to in-frame clones and leaves out a portion. The sample holds 100,000 or so clones, around 90% seen once. Trimming stripped 2 bases from V and 6 bases from J, with 19 bases between. The CDR3 length is 16 residues. From germline, CDR1 is SNHLY and CDR2 FYNNEI. A remark on this clone: Its matching antigen is unknown.

Study results and limitations: Complete blood and tumor specimen sets were limited to few patients.

The material was blood, obtained after dendritic cell vaccination. This TCR came from a human donor with glioblastoma. The V gene is TRBV2, the J gene TRBJ1-2; D remains ambiguous. CDR3 sequence (DNA): TGTGCCAGCAGTGAACGCCCGAGCGGGCGTTCAAATGGCTACACCTTC. It specifies CASSERPSGRSNGYTF.